This TCR beta chain was found in a study of cytomegalovirus exposure and HLA in healthy donors. For this clone: What it binds is unknown.

Both 60 Vbeta primers and 13 Jbeta primers went into the PCR. Assay used: immunoSEQ multiplex PCR; TCRdb lists only in-frame clones, some missing. Of under 200,000 clones detected, more than 65% appear once; the ten largest clones hold roughly 1.9%. CDR1 LGHNA and CDR2 YSLEER come from the germline V gene. Trimming removed 3 bases at V and 6 bases at J, with 10 bases between. This CDR3 is built from 13 residues. Broader study findings: TCR beta chains numbering some 150 were designated cytomegalovirus-associated. It was only CMV serostatus that was available as immune exposure information. TCR beta sequences reportedly predicted the HLA-A and HLA-B alleles of most subjects accurately.

The sample comprised PBMCs. The chain combines TRBV4-3 with TRBJ2-3; maybe TRBD1 (5 bases). The receptor was isolated from a woman aged 25-40 years in good health and CMV-seronegative. The CDR3 is CASSQSRADTQYF. The CDR3 DNA follows: TGCGCCAGCAGCCAGTCCAGGGCGGATACGCAGTATTTT.